A selection of T cell receptor beta chains follows, all from one sample in a study of T cell changes during pregnancy in multiple sclerosis. The table came from immunoSEQ multiplex PCR; TCRdb's copy has only in-frame clones and leaves some out. The table has roughly 27,000 clones, more than 75% seen once. Sequencing used CD8+ T cells from peripheral blood mononuclear cells, obtained after pregnancy. Every receptor here comes from a female donor with multiple sclerosis, enrolled in a pregnancy study. The CDR3 runs from the conserved cysteine through the conserved F or W. Where a row states a size, it is once, few, many or the class of an expanded clone; other rows omit it.

V gene: TRBV28
clone size: .
J gene: TRBJ2-1
CDR3 protein: CASSSQGARYNEQFF

V gene: TRBV6-4
clone size: .
J gene: TRBJ2-1
CDR3 protein: CASSDSSSGGNEQFF

V gene: TRBV30
clone size: .
J gene: TRBJ1-2
CDR3 protein: CAWSVGAGLDYTF

V gene: TRBV5-4
clone size: .
J gene: TRBJ2-7
CDR3 protein: CASSQISGGWYEQYF

V gene: TRBV9
clone size: .
J gene: TRBJ2-3
CDR3 protein: CASSVGSGFWTDTQYF

V gene: TRBV2
clone size: .
J gene: TRBJ2-7
CDR3 protein: CASSEFTSYLYEQYF

V gene: TRBV29-1
clone size: few
J gene: TRBJ1-1
CDR3 protein: CSVGQGYTEAFF

V gene: TRBV19
clone size: once
J gene: TRBJ2-7
CDR3 protein: CASSARLVYEQYF

V gene: TRBV27
clone size: few
J gene: TRBJ1-1
CDR3 protein: CASKPTGGGTEAFF

V gene: TRBV6-1
clone size: .
J gene: TRBJ1-1
CDR3 protein: CASSEGDTAEAFF

V gene: TRBV19
clone size: .
J gene: TRBJ1-3
CDR3 protein: CASSALAGSGNTIYF

V gene: TRBV28
clone size: .
J gene: TRBJ1-2
CDR3 protein: CASIEEGGYTF

V gene: TRBV7-9
clone size: .
J gene: TRBJ2-7
CDR3 protein: CASSYEDGTYEQYF

V gene: TRBV9
clone size: .
J gene: TRBJ2-7
CDR3 protein: CASSEGAQVIYEQYF

V gene: TRBV11-3
clone size: .
J gene: TRBJ2-5
CDR3 protein: CASSRRGTGGRETQYF

V gene: TRBV5-1
clone size: few
J gene: TRBJ2-7
CDR3 protein: CASSSPGSGSYEQYF

V gene: TRBV7-9
clone size: .
J gene: TRBJ1-4
CDR3 protein: CASSPGHLNEKLFF

V gene: TRBV2
clone size: .
J gene: TRBJ2-2
CDR3 protein: CASSETENTGELFF

V gene: TRBV7-3
clone size: .
J gene: TRBJ2-2
CDR3 protein: CASSLRGGPGELFF

V gene: TRBV4-3
clone size: .
J gene: TRBJ1-4
CDR3 protein: CASSGDTPTATNEKLFF